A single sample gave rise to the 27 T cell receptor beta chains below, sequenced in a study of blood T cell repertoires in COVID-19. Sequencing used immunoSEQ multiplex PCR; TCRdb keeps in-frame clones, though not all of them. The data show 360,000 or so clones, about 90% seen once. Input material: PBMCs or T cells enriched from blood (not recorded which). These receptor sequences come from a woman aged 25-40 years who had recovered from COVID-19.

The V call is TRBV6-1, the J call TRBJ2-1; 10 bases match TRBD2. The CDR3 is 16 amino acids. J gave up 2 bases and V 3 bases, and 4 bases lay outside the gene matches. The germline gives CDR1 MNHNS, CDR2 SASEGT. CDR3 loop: CASSDGTSATYNEQFF. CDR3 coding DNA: TGTGCCAGCAGTGATGGGACTAGCGCCACCTACAATGAGCAGTTCTTC.

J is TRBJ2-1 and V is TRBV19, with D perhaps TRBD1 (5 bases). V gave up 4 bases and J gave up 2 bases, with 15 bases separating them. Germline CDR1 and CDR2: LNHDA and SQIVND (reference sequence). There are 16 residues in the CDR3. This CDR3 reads CASSRARAGTYNEQFF. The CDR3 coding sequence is TGTGCCAGTAGTAGGGCCAGGGCAGGGACCTACAATGAGCAGTTCTTC. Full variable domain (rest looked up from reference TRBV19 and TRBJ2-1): DGGITQSPKYLFRKEGQNVTLSCEQNLNHDAMYWYRQDPGQGLRLIYYSQIVNDFQKGDIAEGYSVSREKKESFPLTVTSAQKNPTAFYLCASSRARAGTYNEQFFGPGTRLTVL.

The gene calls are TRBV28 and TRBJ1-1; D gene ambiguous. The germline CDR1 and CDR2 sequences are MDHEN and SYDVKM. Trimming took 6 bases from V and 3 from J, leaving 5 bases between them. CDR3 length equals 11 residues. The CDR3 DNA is TGTGCCAGCAGGAGGGACACTGAAGCTTTCTTT. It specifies CASRRDTEAFF.

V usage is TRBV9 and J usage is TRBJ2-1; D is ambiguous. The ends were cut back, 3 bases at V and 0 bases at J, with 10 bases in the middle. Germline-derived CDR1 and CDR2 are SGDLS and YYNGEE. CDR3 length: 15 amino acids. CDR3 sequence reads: CASSADTNSYNEQFF. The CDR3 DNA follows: TGTGCCAGCAGCGCTGACACCAACTCCTACAATGAGCAGTTCTTC.

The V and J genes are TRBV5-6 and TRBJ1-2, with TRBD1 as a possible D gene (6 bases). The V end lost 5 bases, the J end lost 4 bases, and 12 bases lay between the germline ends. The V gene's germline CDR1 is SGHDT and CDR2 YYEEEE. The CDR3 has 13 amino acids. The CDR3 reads CASRGTGLYGYTF. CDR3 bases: TGTGCCAGCAGGGGAACAGGGCTCTATGGCTACACCTTC.

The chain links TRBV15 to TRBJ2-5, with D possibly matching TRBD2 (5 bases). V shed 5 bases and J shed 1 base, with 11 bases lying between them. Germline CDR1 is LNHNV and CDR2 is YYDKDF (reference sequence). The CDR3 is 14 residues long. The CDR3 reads CATSVNEGQETQYF. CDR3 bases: TGTGCCACCAGCGTCAACGAGGGCCAAGAGACCCAGTACTTC. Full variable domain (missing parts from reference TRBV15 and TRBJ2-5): DAMVIQNPRYQVTQFGKPVTLSCSQTLNHNVMYWYQQKSSQAPKLLFHYYDKDFNNEADTPDNFQSRRPNTSFCFLDIRSPGLGDTAMYLCATSVNEGQETQYFGPGTRLLVL.

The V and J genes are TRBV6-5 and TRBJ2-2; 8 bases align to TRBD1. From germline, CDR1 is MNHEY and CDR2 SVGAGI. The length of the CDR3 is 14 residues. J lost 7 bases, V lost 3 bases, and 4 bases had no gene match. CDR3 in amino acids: CASSYQGAIGELFF. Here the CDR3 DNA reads TGTGCCAGCAGTTATCAGGGGGCTATCGGGGAGCTGTTTTTT.

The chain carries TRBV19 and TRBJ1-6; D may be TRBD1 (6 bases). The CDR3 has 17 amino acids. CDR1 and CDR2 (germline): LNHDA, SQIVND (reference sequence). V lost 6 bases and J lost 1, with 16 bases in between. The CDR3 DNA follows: TGTGCCAGTAGATCCACAGGGTCATCGTCCTATAATTCACCCCTCCACTTT. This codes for CASRSTGSSSYNSPLHF.

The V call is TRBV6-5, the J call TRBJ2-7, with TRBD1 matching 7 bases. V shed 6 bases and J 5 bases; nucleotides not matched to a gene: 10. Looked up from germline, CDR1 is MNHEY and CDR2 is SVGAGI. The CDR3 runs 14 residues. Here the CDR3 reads CASSDNRGLDEQYF. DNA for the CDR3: TGTGCCAGCAGCGATAACAGGGGATTAGACGAGCAGTACTTC.

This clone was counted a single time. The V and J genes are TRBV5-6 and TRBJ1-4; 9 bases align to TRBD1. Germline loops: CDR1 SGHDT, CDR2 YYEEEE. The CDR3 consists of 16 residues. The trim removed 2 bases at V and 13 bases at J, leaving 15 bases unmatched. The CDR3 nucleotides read TGTGCCAGCAGCTTAAGGAAACAGGGGGCCTATCGAGGACTGTTTTTT. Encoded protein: CASSLRKQGAYRGLFF.

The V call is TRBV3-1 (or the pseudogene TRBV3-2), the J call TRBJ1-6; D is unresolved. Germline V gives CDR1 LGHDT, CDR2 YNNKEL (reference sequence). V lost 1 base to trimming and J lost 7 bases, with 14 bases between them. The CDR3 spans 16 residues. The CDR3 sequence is CASSQAEGSLNSPLHF. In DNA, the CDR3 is TGTGCCAGCAGCCAAGCCGAGGGATCCCTCAATTCACCCCTCCACTTT.

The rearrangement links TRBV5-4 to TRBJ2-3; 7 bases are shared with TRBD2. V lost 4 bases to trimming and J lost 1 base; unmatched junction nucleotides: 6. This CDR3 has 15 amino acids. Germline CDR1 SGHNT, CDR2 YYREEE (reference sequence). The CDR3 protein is CASSPGGGGTDTQYF. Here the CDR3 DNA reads TGTGCCAGCAGCCCGGGGGGTGGGGGCACAGATACGCAGTATTTT.

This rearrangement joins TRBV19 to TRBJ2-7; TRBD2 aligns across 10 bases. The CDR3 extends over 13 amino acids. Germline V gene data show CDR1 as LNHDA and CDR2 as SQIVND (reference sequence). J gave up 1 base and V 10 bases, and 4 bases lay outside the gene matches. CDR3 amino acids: CATGTSDSYEQYF. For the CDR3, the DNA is TGTGCCACCGGGACTAGCGATTCCTACGAGCAGTACTTC.

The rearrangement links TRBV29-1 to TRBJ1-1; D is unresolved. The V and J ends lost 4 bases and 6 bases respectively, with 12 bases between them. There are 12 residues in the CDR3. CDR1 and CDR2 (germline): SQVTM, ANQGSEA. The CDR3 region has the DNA TGCAGCGTTGGTGGCAGTGTCCCTGAAGCTTTCTTT. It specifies CSVGGSVPEAFF.

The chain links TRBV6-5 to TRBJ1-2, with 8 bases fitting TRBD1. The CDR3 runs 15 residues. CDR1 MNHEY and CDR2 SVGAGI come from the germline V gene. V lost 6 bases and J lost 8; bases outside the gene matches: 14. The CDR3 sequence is CASSTRVQGAGGYTF. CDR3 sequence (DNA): TGTGCCAGCAGCACTCGGGTCCAGGGGGCGGGAGGCTACACCTTC.

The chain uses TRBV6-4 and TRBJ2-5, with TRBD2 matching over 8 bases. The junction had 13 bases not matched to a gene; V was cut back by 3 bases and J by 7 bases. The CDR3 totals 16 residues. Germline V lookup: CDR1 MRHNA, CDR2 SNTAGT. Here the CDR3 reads CASSDDSRLASLTQYF. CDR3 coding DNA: TGTGCCAGCAGTGATGATAGCCGACTAGCGTCTTTGACCCAGTACTTC.

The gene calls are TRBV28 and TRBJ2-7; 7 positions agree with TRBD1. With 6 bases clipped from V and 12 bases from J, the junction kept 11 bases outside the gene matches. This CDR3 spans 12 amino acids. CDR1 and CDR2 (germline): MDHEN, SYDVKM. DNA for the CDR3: TGTGCCAGCAGACAGACGACAGGGTTGGGGTACTTC. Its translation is CASRQTTGLGYF.

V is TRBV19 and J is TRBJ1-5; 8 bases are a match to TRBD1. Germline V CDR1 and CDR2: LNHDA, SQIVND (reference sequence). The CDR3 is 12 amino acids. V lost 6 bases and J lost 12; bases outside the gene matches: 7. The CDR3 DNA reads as TGTGCCAGTAGCCTCGGACAGGGACACCAGCATTTT. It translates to CASSLGQGHQHF.

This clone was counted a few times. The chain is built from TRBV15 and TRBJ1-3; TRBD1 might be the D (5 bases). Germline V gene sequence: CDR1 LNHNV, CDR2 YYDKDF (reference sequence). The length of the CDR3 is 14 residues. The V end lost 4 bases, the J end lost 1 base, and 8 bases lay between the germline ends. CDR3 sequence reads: CATSTSGSGNTIYF. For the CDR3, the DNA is TGTGCCACCAGCACTTCAGGGTCTGGAAACACCATATATTTT.

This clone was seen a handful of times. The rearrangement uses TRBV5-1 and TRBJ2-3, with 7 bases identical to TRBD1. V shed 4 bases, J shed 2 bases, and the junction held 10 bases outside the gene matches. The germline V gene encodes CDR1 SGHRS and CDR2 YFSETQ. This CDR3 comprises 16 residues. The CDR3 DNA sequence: TGCGCCAGCAGCCCCCCGGGACAGAGCGTCACAGATACGCAGTATTTT. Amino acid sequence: CASSPPGQSVTDTQYF.

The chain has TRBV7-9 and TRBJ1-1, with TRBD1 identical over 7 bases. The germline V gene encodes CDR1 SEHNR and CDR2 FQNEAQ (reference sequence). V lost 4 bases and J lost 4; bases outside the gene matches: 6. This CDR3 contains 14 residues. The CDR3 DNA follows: TGTGCCAGCAGCTCTCCTCAGGGGGGCACTGAAGCTTTCTTT. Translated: CASSSPQGGTEAFF.

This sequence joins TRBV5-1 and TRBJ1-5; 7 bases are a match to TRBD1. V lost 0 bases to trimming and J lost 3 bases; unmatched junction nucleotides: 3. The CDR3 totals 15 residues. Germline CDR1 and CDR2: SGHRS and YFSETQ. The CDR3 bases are TGCGCCAGCAGCTTGGCGGGACAGATCAATCAGCCCCAGCATTTT. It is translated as CASSLAGQINQPQHF. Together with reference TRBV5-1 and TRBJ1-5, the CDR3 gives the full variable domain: KAGVTQTPRYLIKTRGQQVTLSCSPISGHRSVSWYQQTPGQGLQFLFEYFSETQRNKGNFPGRFSGRQFSNSRSEMNVSTLELGDSALYLCASSLAGQINQPQHFGDGTRLSIL.

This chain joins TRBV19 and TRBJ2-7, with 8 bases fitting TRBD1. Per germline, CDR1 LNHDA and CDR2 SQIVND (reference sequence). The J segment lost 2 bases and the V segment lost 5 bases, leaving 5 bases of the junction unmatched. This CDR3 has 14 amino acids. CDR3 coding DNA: TGTGCCAGTAGTCATCCGGGACAGGCCTACGAGCAGTACTTC. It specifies CASSHPGQAYEQYF. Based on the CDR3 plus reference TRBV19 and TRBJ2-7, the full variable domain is DGGITQSPKYLFRKEGQNVTLSCEQNLNHDAMYWYRQDPGQGLRLIYYSQIVNDFQKGDIAEGYSVSREKKESFPLTVTSAQKNPTAFYLCASSHPGQAYEQYFGPGTRLTVT.

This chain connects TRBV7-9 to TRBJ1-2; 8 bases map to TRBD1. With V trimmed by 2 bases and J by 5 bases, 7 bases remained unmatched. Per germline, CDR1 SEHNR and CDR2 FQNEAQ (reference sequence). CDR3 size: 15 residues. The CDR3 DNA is TGTGCCAGCAGCTTAATTGAACAGGGGGAGTATGGCTACACCTTC. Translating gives CASSLIEQGEYGYTF.

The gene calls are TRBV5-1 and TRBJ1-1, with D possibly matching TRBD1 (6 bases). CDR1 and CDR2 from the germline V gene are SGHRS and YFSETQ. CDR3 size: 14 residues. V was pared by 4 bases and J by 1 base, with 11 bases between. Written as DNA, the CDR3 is TGCGCCAGCAGCGTGACAGGAGGGAACACTGAAGCTTTCTTT. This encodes CASSVTGGNTEAFF.

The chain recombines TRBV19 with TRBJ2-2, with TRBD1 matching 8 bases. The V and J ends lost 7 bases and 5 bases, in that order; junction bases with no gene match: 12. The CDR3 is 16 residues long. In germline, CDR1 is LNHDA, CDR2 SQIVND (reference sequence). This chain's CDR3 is CASIGLSQGATGELFF. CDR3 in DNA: TGTGCCAGTATTGGGCTATCCCAGGGGGCAACCGGGGAGCTGTTTTTT. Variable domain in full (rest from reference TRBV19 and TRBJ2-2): DGGITQSPKYLFRKEGQNVTLSCEQNLNHDAMYWYRQDPGQGLRLIYYSQIVNDFQKGDIAEGYSVSREKKESFPLTVTSAQKNPTAFYLCASIGLSQGATGELFFGEGSRLTVL.

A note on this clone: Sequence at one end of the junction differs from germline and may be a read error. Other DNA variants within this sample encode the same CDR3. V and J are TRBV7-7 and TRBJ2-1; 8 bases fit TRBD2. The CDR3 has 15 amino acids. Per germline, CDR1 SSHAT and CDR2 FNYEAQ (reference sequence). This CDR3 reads CASSPGRASYNEQFF. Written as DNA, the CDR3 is TGTGCTAGCAGCCCCGGGAGGGCCTCCTACAATGAGCAGTTCTTC.